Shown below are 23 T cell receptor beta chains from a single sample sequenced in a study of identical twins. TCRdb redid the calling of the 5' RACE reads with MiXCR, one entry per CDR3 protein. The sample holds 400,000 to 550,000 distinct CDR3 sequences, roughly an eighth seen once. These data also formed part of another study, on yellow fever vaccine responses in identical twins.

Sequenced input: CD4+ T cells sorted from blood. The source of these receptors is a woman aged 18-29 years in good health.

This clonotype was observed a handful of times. The CDR3 reads CATSSATGELFF. In nucleotides, the CDR3 is TGTGCCACCAGTTCTGCCACCGGGGAGCTGTTTTTT. The chain carries TRBV24-1 and TRBJ2-2; no reliable D call. The CDR3 has 12 amino acids. The germline V gene has CDR1 KGHDR and CDR2 SFDVKD. Trimming left V 6 bases short and J 4 bases short, with 5 bases between.

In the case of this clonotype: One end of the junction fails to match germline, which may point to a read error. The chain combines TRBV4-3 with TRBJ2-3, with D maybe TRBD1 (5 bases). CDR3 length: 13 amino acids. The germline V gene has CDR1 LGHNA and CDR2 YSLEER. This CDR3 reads CASSQRGTDTQCF. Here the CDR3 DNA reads TGCGCCAGCAGCCAAAGGGGCACAGATACGCAGTGTTTT.

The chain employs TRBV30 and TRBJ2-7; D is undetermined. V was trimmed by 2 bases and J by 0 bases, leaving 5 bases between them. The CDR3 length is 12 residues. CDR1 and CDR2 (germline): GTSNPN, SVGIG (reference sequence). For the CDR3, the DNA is TGTGCCTGGAGTCAAACCTCCTACGAGCAGTACTTC. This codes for CAWSQTSYEQYF.

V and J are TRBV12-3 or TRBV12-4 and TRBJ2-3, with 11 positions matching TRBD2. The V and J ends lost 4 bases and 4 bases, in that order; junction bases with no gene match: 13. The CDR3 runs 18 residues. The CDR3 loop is CASSSLGPLAGVPDTQYF. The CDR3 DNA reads TGTGCCAGCAGTTCGCTTGGACCACTAGCGGGGGTCCCAGATACGCAGTATTTT.

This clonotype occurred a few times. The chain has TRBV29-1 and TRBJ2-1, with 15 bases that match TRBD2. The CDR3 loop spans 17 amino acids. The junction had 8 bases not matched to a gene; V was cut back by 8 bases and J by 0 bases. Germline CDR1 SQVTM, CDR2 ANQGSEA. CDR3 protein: CSSQGTSGRRSYNEQFF. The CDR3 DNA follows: TGCAGCTCCCAGGGGACTAGCGGGAGGCGCTCCTACAATGAGCAGTTCTTC.

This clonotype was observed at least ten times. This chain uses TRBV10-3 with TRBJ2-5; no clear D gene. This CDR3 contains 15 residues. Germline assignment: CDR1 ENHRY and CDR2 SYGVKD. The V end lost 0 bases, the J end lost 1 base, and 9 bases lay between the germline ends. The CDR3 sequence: CAISESEVIQETQYF. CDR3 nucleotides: TGTGCCATCAGTGAGTCAGAAGTGATCCAAGAGACCCAGTACTTC.

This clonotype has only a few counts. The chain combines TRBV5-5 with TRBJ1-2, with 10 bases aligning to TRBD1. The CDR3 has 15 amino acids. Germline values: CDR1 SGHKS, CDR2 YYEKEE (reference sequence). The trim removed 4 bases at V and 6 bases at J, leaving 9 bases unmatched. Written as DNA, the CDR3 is TGTGCCAGCAGCCAAGCCGGGACAGGGGTGGATGGCTACACCTTC. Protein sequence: CASSQAGTGVDGYTF.

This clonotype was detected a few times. This CDR3 is CATSGVGRSSYNEQFF. The CDR3 DNA reads as TGTGCCACCAGTGGTGTGGGACGCAGCTCCTACAATGAGCAGTTCTTC. V and J are TRBV24-1 and TRBJ2-1; TRBD1 or TRBD2 may be the D gene (5 bases each). Between the trimmed V and J ends, which lost 5 bases and 0 bases, there was a span of 13 bases. In germline, CDR1 is KGHDR, CDR2 SFDVKD. This CDR3 comprises 16 residues.

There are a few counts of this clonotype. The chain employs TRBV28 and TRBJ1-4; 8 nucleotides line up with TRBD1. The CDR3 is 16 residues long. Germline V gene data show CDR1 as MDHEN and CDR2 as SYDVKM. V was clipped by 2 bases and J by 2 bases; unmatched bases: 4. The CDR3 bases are TGTGCCAGCAGTTTAGGCAGGGGGCCGACTAATGAAAAACTGTTTTTT. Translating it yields CASSLGRGPTNEKLFF.

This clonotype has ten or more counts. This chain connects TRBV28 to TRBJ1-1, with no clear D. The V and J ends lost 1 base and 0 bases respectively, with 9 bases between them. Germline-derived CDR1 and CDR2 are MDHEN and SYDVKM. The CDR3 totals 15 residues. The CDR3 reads CASSLSQSMNTEAFF. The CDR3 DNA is TGTGCCAGCAGTTTATCCCAGAGTATGAACACTGAAGCTTTCTTT.

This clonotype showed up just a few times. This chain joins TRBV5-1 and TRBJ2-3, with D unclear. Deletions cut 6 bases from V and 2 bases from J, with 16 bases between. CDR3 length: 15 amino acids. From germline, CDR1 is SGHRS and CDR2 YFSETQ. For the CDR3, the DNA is TGCGCCAGCACGGGTCAGGCCCTCCCCACAGATACGCAGTATTTT. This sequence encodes CASTGQALPTDTQYF.

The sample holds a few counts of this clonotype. In DNA form, the CDR3 reads TGTGCCAGCAGTGGTAGCGGAGATACGCAGTATTTT. Translation: CASSGSGDTQYF. The chain uses TRBV12-3 or TRBV12-4 and TRBJ2-3; D possibly corresponds to TRBD2 (6 bases). The CDR3 is made up of 12 amino acids. The V gene lost 5 bases and the J gene lost 5 bases, with 8 bases spanning the gap.

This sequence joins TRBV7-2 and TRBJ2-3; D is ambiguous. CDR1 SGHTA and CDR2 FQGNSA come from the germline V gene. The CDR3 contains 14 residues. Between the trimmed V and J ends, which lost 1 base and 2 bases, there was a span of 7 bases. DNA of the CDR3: TGTGCCAGCAGCTTAGAGACTCTCACAGATACGCAGTATTTT. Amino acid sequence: CASSLETLTDTQYF.

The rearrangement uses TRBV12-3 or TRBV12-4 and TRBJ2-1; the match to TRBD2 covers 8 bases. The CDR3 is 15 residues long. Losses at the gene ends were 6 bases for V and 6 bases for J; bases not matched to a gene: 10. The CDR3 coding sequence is TGTGCCAGCAGAGCCCTCGGACTAGCCCTCAATGAGCAGTTCTTC. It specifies CASRALGLALNEQFF.

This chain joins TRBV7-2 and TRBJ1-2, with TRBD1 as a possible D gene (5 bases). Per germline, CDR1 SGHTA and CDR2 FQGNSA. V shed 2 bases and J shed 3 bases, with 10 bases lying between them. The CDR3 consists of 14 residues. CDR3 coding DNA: TGTGCCAGCAGCTTACGGCAGGGCCACTATGGCTACACCTTC. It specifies CASSLRQGHYGYTF.

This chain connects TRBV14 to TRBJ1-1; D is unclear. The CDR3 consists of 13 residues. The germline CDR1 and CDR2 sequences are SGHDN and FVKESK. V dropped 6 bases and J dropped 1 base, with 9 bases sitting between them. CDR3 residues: CASRRGSNTEAFF. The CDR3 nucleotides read TGTGCCAGCAGGCGAGGATCGAACACTGAAGCTTTCTTT.

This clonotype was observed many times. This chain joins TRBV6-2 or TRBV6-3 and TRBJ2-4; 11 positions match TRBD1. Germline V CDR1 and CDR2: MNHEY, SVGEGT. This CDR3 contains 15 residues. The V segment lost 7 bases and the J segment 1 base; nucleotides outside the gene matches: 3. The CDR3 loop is CASTWTGGAKNIQYF. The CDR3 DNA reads TGTGCCAGCACGTGGACAGGGGGCGCCAAAAACATTCAGTACTTC.

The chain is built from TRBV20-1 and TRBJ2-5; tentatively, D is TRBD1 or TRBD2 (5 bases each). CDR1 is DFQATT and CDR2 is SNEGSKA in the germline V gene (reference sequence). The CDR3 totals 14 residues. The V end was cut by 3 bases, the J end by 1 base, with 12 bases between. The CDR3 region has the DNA TGCAGTGCTAGCCCTACTGGGACCCAAGAGACCCAGTACTTC. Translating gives CSASPTGTQETQYF.

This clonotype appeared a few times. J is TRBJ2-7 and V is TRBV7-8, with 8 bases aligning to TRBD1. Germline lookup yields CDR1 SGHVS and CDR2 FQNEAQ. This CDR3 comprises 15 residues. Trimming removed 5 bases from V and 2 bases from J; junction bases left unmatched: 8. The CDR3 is CASSDRGQGAYEQYF. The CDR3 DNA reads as TGTGCCAGCAGCGATAGAGGACAGGGCGCCTACGAGCAGTACTTC. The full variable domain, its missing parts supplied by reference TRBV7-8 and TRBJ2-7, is GAGVSQSPRYKVAKRGQDVALRCDPISGHVSLFWYQQALGQGPEFLTYFQNEAQLDKSGLPSDRFFAERPEGSVSTLKIQRTQQEDSAVYLCASSDRGQGAYEQYFGPGTRLTVT.

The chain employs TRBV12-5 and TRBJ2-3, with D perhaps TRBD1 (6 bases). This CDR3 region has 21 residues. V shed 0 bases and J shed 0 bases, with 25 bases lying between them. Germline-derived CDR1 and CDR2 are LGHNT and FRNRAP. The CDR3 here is CASGLVKKKQGEATSTDTQYF. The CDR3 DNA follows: TGTGCTAGTGGTTTGGTAAAGAAAAAACAGGGAGAAGCGACTAGCACAGATACGCAGTATTTT. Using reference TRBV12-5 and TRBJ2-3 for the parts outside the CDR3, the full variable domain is DARVTQTPRHKVTEMGQEVTMRCQPILGHNTVFWYRQTMMQGLELLAYFRNRAPLDDSGMPKDRFSAEMPDATLATLKIQPSEPRDSAVYFCASGLVKKKQGEATSTDTQYFGPGTRLTVL.

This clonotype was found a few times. CDR3 DNA sequence: TGCAGTGCTTACGGGGATCGCGAGGGGGACTACGAGCAGTACTTC. Amino acid sequence: CSAYGDREGDYEQYF. The gene calls are TRBV20-1 and TRBJ2-7, with D perhaps TRBD1 (6 bases). CDR1 DFQATT and CDR2 SNEGSKA come from the germline V gene (reference sequence). Trimming stripped 5 bases from V and 3 bases from J, with 20 bases between. The CDR3 has 15 amino acids.

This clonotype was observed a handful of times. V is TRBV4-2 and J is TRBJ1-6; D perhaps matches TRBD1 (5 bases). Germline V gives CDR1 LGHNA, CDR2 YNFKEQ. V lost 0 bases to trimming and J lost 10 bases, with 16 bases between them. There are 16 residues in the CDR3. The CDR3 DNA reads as TGTGCCAGCAGCCAAGACTCGGGGGTGTCACGATCACCCCTCCACTTT. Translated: CASSQDSGVSRSPLHF.

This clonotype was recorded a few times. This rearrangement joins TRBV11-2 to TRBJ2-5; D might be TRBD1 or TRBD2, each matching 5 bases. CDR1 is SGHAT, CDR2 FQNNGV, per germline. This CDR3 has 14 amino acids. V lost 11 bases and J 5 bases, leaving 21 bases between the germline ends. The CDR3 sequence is CASGTPRAGETQYF. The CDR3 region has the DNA TGTGCCTCCGGGACCCCTCGAGCTGGGGAGACCCAGTACTTC.